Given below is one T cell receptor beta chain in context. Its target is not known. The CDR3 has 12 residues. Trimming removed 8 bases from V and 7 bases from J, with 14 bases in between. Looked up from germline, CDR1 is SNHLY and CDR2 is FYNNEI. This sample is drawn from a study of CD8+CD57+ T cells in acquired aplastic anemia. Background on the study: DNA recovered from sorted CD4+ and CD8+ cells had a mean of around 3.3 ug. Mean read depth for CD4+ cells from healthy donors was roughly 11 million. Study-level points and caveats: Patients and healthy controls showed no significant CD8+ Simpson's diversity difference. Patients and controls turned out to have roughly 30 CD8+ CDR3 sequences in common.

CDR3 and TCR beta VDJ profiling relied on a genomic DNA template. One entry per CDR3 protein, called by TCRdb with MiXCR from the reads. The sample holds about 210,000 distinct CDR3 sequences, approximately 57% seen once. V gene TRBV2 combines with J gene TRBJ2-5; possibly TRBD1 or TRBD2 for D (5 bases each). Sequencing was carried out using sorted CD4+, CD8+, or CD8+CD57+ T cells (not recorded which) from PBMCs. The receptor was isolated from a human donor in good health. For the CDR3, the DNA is TGTGCCAGCGGGGGAGAAGGCTGGACCCAGTACTTC. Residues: CASGGEGWTQYF.